The 4 T cell receptor beta chains below all came from one sample that was sequenced in a study of blood T cell repertoires in COVID-19. Some clones are missing from TCRdb's copy, which holds only in-frame ones; the method was immunoSEQ multiplex PCR. Of roughly 250,000 clones listed, roughly 88% were seen once; the top ten hold about 2.3%. Source material: PBMCs or T cells enriched from blood (not recorded which). These receptors were taken from a woman between 35 and 50 years old with acute COVID-19.

The chain combines TRBV30 with TRBJ1-1; D might be TRBD1 (6 bases). The CDR3 extends over 15 amino acids. V was shortened by 4 bases and J by 1 base, with 16 bases between the two germline ends. Germline CDR1 and CDR2: GTSNPN and SVGIG (reference sequence). The CDR3 region has the DNA TGTGCCTGGATGAATGATGCCAGGGGGAACACTGAAGCTTTCTTT. Translated: CAWMNDARGNTEAFF. The entire variable domain, with the rest obtained from reference TRBV30 and TRBJ1-1, is as follows: SQTIHQWPATLVQPVGSPLSLECTVEGTSNPNLYWYRQAAGRGLQLLFYSVGIGQISSEVPQNLSASRPQDRQFILSSKKLLLSDSGFYLCAWMNDARGNTEAFFGQGTRLTVV.

The chain has TRBV7-2 and TRBJ1-4, with TRBD1 as a possible D gene (6 bases). V was shortened by 2 bases and J by 5 bases, with 9 bases between the two germline ends. Germline CDR1 reads SGHTA; CDR2 reads FQGNSA. CDR3 length: 14 residues. For the CDR3, the DNA is TGTGCCAGCAGCTTATCACAGGGAAATGAAAAACTGTTTTTT. Amino acids: CASSLSQGNEKLFF.

CDR3 region: CASSPGETGRNQPQHF. Here the CDR3 DNA reads TGTGCCAGCTCACCTGGGGAGACAGGGCGCAATCAGCCCCAGCATTTT. This chain links TRBV18 with TRBJ1-5; the match to TRBD1 covers 7 bases. Germline CDR1 and CDR2: KGHSH and LQKENI. CDR3 length equals 16 residues. With V trimmed by 3 bases and J by 2 bases, 7 bases remained unmatched.

The rearrangement links TRBV19 to TRBJ1-3, with TRBD1 identical over 9 bases. Unmatched junction bases numbered 8, after V lost 6 bases and J lost 5 bases. There are 15 residues in the CDR3. The germline gives CDR1 LNHDA, CDR2 SQIVND (reference sequence). The CDR3 region has the DNA TGTGCCAGTAGACGTACGGGGACAGGGAGAAACACCATATATTTT. This translates into CASRRTGTGRNTIYF.